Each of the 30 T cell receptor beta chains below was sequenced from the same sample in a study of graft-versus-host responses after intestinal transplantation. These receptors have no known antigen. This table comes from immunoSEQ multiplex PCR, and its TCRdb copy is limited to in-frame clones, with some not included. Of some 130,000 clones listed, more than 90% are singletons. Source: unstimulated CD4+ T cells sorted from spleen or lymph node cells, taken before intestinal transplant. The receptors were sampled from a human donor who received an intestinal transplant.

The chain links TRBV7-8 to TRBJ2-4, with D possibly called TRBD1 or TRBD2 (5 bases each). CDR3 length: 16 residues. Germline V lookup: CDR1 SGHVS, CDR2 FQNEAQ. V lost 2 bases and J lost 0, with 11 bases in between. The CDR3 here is CASSLTGRLAKNIQYF. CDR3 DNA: TGTGCCAGCAGCTTAACGGGACGGCTAGCCAAAAACATTCAGTACTTC. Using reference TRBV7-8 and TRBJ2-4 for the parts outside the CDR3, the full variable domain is GAGVSQSPRYKVAKRGQDVALRCDPISGHVSLFWYQQALGQGPEFLTYFQNEAQLDKSGLPSDRFFAERPEGSVSTLKIQRTQQEDSAVYLCASSLTGRLAKNIQYFGAGTRLSVL.

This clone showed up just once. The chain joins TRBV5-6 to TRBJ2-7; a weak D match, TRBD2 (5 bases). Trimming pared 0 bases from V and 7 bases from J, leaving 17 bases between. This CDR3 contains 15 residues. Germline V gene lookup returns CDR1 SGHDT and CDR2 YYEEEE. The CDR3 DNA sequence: TGTGCCAGCAGCTTGGCCCCCGGGGTTCCGGTAGAGCAGTACTTC. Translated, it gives CASSLAPGVPVEQYF. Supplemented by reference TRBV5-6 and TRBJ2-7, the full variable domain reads DAGVTQSPTHLIKTRGQQVTLRCSPKSGHDTVSWYQQALGQGPQFIFQYYEEEERQRGNFPDRFSGHQFPNYSSELNVNALLLGDSALYLCASSLAPGVPVEQYFGPGTRLTVT.

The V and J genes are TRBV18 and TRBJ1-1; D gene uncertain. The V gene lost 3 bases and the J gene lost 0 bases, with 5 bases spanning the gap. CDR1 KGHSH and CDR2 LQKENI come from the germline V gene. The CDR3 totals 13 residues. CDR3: CASSPGLNTEAFF. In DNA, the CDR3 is TGTGCCAGCTCACCTGGCCTGAACACTGAAGCTTTCTTT.

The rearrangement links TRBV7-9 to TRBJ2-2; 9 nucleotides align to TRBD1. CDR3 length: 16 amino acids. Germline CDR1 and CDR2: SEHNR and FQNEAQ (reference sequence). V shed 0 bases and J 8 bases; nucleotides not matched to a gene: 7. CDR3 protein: CASSLASGQGTGELFF. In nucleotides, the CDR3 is TGTGCCAGCAGCTTAGCCTCAGGACAGGGGACGGGGGAGCTGTTTTTT.

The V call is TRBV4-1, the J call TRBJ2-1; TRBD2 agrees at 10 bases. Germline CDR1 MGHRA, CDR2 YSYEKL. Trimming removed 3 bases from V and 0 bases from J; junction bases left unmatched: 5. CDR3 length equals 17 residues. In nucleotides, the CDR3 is TGCGCCAGCAGCCAGACCGAGCGGGGGGGCTCCTACAATGAGCAGTTCTTC. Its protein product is CASSQTERGGSYNEQFF.

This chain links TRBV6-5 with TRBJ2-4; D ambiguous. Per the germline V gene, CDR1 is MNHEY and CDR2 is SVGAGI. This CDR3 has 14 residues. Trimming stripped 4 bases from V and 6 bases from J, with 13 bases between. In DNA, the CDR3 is TGTGCCAGCAGTTCCGGGCCCTGGGGAAACATTCAGTACTTC. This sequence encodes CASSSGPWGNIQYF.

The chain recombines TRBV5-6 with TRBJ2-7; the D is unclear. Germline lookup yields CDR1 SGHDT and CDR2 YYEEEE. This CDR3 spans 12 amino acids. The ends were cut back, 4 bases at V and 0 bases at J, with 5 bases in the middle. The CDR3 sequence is CASSAASYEQYF. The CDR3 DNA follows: TGTGCCAGCAGCGCCGCCTCCTACGAGCAGTACTTC.

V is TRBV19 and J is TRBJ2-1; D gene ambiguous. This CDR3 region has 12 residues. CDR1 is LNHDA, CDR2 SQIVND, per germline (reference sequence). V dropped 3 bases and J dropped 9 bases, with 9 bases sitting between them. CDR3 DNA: TGTGCCAGTAGTATTAGTAGTAGTGAGCAGTTCTTC. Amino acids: CASSISSSEQFF.

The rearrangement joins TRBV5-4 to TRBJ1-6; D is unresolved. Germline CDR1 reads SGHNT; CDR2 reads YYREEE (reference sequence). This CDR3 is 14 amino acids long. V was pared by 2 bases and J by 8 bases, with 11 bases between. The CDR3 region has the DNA TGTGCCAGCAGCTTCAAGCAGATGGATTCACCCCTCCACTTT. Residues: CASSFKQMDSPLHF.

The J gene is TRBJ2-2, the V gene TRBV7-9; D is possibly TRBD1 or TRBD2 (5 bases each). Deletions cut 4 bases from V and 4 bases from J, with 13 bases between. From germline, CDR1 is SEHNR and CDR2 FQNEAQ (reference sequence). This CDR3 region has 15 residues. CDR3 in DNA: TGTGCCAGCAGCTCCTCCGGGACCTCCACCGGGGAGCTGTTTTTT. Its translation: CASSSSGTSTGELFF.

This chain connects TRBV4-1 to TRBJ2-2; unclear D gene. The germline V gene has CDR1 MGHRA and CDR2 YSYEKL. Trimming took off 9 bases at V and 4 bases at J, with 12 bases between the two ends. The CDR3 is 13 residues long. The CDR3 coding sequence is TGCGCCAGTTTTTACCACACCACCGGGGAGCTGTTTTTT. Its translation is CASFYHTTGELFF.

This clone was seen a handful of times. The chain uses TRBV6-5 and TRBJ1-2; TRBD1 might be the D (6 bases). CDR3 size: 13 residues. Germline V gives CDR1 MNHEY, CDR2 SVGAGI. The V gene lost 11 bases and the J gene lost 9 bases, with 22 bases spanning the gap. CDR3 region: CAAQGVEQRSYTF. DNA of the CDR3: TGTGCCGCACAGGGCGTCGAACAGAGAAGCTACACCTTC.

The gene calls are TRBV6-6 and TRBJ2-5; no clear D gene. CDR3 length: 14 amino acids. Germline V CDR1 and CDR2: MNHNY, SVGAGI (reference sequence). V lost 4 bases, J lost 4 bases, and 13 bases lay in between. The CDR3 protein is CASSSGPPPETQYF. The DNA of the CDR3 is TGTGCCAGCAGTTCGGGCCCCCCGCCAGAGACCCAGTACTTC.

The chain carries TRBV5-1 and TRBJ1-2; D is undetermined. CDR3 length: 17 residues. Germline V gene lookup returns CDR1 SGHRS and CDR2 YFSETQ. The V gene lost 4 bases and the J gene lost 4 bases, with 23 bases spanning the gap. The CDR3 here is CASSLPGSARTAYGYTF. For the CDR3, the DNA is TGCGCCAGCAGCCTGCCGGGTAGTGCCCGGACTGCCTATGGCTACACCTTC. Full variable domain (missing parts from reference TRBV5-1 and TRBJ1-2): KAGVTQTPRYLIKTRGQQVTLSCSPISGHRSVSWYQQTPGQGLQFLFEYFSETQRNKGNFPGRFSGRQFSNSRSEMNVSTLELGDSALYLCASSLPGSARTAYGYTFGSGTRLTVV.

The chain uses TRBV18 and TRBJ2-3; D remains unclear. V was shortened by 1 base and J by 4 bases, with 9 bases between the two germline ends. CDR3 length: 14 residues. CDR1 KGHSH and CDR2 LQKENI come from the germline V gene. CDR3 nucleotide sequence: TGTGCCAGCTCACCACAGGCGGACCCAGATACGCAGTATTTT. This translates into CASSPQADPDTQYF.

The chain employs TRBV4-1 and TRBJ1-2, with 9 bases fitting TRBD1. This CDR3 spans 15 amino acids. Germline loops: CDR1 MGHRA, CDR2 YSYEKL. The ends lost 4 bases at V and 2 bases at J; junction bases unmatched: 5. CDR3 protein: CASSREGQGNYGYTF. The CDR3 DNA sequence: TGCGCCAGCAGCCGTGAGGGACAGGGAAACTATGGCTACACCTTC.

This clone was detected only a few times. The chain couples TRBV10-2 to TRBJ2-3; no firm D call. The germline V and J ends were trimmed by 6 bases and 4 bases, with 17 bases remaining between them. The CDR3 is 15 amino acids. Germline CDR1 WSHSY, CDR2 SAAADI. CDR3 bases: TGCGCCAGCAGACGCGCCGGACCCACCGCAGATACGCAGTATTTT. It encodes CASRRAGPTADTQYF.

DNA of the CDR3: TGCGCCAGCAGCTTGGAGTCAGGTACGCAGTATTTT. This encodes CASSLESGTQYF. The V call is TRBV5-1, the J call TRBJ2-3; D is uncertain. The CDR3 covers 12 residues. The V end was cut by 0 bases, the J end by 8 bases, with 7 bases between. Germline CDR1 is SGHRS and CDR2 is YFSETQ.

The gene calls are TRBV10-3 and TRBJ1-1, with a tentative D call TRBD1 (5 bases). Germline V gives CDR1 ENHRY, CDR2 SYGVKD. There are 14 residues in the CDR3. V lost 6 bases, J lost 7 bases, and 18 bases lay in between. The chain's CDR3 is CAIRGGAGRDEAFF. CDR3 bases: TGTGCCATCAGGGGCGGGGCCGGCCGTGATGAAGCTTTCTTT.

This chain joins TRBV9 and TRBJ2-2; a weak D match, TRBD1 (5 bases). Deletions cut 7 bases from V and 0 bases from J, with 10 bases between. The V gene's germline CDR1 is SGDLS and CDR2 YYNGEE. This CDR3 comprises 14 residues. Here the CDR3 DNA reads TGTGCCAGCGCAGGGCAAGCGAACACCGGGGAGCTGTTTTTT. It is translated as CASAGQANTGELFF. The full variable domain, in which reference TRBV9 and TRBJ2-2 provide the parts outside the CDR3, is DSGVTQTPKHLITATGQRVTLRCSPRSGDLSVYWYQQSLDQGLQFLIQYYNGEERAKGNILERFSAQQFPDLHSELNLSSLELGDSALYFCASAGQANTGELFFGEGSRLTVL.

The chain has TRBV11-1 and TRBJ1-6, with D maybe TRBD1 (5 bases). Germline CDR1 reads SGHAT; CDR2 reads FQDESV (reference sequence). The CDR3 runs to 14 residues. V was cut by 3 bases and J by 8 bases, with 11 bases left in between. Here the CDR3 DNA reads TGTGCCAGCAGCTTGCAGGGTGAACATTCACCCCTCCACTTT. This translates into CASSLQGEHSPLHF.

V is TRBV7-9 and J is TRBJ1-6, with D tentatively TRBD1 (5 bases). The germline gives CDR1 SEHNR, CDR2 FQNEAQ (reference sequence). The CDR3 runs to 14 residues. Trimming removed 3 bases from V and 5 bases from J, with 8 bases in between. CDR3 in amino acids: CASSLGGDNSPLHF. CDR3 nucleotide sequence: TGTGCCAGCAGCTTGGGAGGGGATAATTCACCCCTCCACTTT.

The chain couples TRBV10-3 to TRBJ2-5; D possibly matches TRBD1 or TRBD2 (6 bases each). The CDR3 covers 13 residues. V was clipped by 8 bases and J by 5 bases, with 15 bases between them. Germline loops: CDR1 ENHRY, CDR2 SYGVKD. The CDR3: CAIRNRAGETQYF. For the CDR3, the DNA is TGTGCCATCCGAAACAGGGCGGGGGAGACCCAGTACTTC.

CDR3 nucleotide sequence: TGTGCCAGCAGCCGACGGCTAGAAGAGACCCAGTACTTC. Translation: CASSRRLEETQYF. This chain links TRBV14 with TRBJ2-5; D gene ambiguous. This CDR3 is 13 amino acids long. Between the trimmed V and J ends, which lost 4 bases and 3 bases, there was a span of 9 bases. The germline V gene has CDR1 SGHDN and CDR2 FVKESK.

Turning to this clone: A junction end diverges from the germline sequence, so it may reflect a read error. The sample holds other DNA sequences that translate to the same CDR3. CDR3 nucleotides: TGTGCCAGCAGCTTGAAGGTCCTCCCGCCGGAGACTCAGTACTTC. Amino acids: CASSLKVLPPETQYF. This rearrangement joins TRBV5-6 to TRBJ2-5; D is uncertain. In germline, CDR1 is SGHDT, CDR2 YYEEEE. This CDR3 spans 15 amino acids.

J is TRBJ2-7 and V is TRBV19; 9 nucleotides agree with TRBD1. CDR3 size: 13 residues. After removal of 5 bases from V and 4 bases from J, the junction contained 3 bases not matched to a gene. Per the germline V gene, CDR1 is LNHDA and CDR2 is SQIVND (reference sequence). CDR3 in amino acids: CASSVDRGYEQYF. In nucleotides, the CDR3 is TGTGCCAGTAGTGTGGACAGGGGTTACGAGCAGTACTTC.

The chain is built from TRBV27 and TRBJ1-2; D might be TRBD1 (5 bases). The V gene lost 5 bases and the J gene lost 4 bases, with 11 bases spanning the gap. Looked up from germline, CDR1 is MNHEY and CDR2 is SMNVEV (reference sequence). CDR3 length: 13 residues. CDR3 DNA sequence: TGTGCCAGCAGTGGACGGGACCGCTATGGCTACACCTTC. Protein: CASSGRDRYGYTF.

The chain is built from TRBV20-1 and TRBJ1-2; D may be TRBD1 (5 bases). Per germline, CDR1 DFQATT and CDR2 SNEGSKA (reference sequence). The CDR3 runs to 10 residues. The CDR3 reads CSRLRGGYTF. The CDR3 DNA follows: TGCAGCCGACTTAGGGGTGGCTACACCTTC.

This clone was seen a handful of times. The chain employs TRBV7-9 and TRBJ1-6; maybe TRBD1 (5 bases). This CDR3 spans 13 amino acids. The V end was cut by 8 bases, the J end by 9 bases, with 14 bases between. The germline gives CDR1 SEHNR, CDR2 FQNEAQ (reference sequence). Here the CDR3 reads CASGSLGVSPLHF. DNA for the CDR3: TGTGCCAGCGGATCTCTAGGGGTTTCACCCCTCCACTTT.

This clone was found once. The CDR3 loop is CASSMWGGAQETQYF. CDR3 DNA sequence: TGTGCCAGCAGCATGTGGGGGGGGGCTCAAGAGACCCAGTACTTC. The chain joins TRBV7-2 to TRBJ2-5; a weak D match, TRBD2 (7 bases). Germline CDR1 is SGHTA and CDR2 is FQGNSA. V shed 5 bases and J shed 2 bases, with 15 bases lying between them. The CDR3 extends over 15 amino acids.